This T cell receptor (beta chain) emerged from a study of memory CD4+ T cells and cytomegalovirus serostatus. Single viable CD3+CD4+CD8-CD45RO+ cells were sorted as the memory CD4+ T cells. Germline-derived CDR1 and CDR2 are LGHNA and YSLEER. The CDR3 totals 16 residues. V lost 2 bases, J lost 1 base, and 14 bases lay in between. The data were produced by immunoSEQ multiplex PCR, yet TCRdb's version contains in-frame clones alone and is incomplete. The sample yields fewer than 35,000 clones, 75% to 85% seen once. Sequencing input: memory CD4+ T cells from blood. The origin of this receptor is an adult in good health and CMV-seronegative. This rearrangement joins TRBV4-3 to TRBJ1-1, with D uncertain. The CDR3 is CASSQSRGSRNTEAFF. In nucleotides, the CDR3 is TGCGCCAGCAGCCAATCTCGAGGCAGCAGGAACACTGAAGCTTTCTTT.